This T cell receptor (beta chain) was captured by sequencing in a study of shared clonotypes between healthy human individuals. This clone was recorded once. All participating donors were Caucasian adults from Nashville, Tennessee. The authors ran the assay at deep level. Template amounts of 250 to 350 ng DNA, about 30,000 T cell genomes, were employed in unsorted PBMC replicate PCRs. As originally analysed: ImmunoSEQ supplied junction-only sequences lacking quality scores, so filtering was different. Profiling relied on immunoSEQ multiplex PCR, and the TCRdb table lists in-frame clones only, not all of them. D and trimming come from the DNA, and the V and J calls and clone size come from that table. The table includes fewer than 550,000 clones, roughly 79% detected once. Between the trimmed V and J ends, which lost 6 bases and 9 bases, there was a span of 17 bases. The CDR3 has 13 residues. From germline, CDR1 is MGHDK and CDR2 SYGVNS.

The chain couples TRBV25-1 to TRBJ1-2; maybe TRBD1 (5 bases). Sequenced: PBMCs. This sequence originates from a woman in her thirties or forties in good health. Some clones in this sample may be carry-over from other donors' samples. In DNA, the CDR3 is TGTGCCAGCAGCCCCGGGACCCTTGACAGCTACACCTTC. Translating it yields CASSPGTLDSYTF.